Sequencing of this TCR beta chain was carried out in a study of blood T cell repertoires in COVID-19. The wider study: The origin of the acute and convalescent COVID-19 samples was the United States, Italy and Spain. T cells, B-cell-depleted T cells, or PBMCs provided the cDNA or gDNA that served as material.

Seattle cases were enrolled at active infection and followed longitudinally. In the source study's methods: Cell counts per sample came from amplifying reference gene primers. Profiled with immunoSEQ multiplex PCR; TCRdb holds only in-frame clones, not every one. The V and J calls and clone size are taken from that table; D and trimming were inferred from the DNA. There are about 150,000 clones in the sample; about 85% occur only once, and approximately 0.6% lies in the top ten. This clone was counted a single time. The CDR3 sequence is 14 residues long. Germline V gene lookup returns CDR1 SEHNR and CDR2 FQNEAQ (reference sequence). J was trimmed by 6 bases and V by 5 bases; bases with no gene match: 8.

This TCR came from a man in his sixties with COVID-19, enrolled during active disease. The sample comprised peripheral blood. The chain combines TRBV7-9 with TRBJ2-7, with 9 bases aligning to TRBD1. CDR3 region: CASSPGQGISEQYF. CDR3 nucleotides: TGTGCCAGCAGCCCGGGACAGGGAATTTCCGAGCAGTACTTC.